This T cell receptor beta chain was sequenced during a study of T cell responses to AZD1222 COVID-19 vaccine. TCRdb keeps only in-frame clones here, not all; method: immunoSEQ multiplex PCR. The sample carries more than 95,000 clones, roughly 84% recorded once. This clone was counted a few times. The V gene's germline CDR1 is GTSNPN and CDR2 SVGIG (reference sequence). Trimming pared 1 base from V and 0 bases from J, leaving 10 bases between. This CDR3 is 15 amino acids long. This sample comprised peripheral blood, obtained 28 days after the second AZD1222 dose. The receptor comes from an adult who received the AZD1222 COVID-19 vaccine. This chain connects TRBV30 to TRBJ1-3; tentatively, D is TRBD1 (5 bases). The CDR3 sequence is CAWSGVGDSGNTIYF. The CDR3 coding sequence is TGTGCCTGGAGTGGGGTAGGGGACTCTGGAAACACCATATATTTT. Together with reference TRBV30 and TRBJ1-3, the CDR3 gives the full variable domain: SQTIHQWPATLVQPVGSPLSLECTVEGTSNPNLYWYRQAAGRGLQLLFYSVGIGQISSEVPQNLSASRPQDRQFILSSKKLLLSDSGFYLCAWSGVGDSGNTIYFGEGSWLTVV.